This entry is about one T cell receptor (beta chain). Antigen unknown. Germline V gene lookup returns CDR1 SGHDN and CDR2 FVKESK. CDR3 size: 13 residues. V was cut by 4 bases and J by 5 bases, with 9 bases left in between. Measured with immunoSEQ multiplex PCR; TCRdb has only the in-frame clones, and not every one. Altogether 100,000 or so clones are present, about 96% being singletons, with the ten largest covering 2% to 2.5%. This specimen belongs to a study of OX40 agonist ivuxolimab in advanced cancers. Findings of the study overall: Relatively little clonal expansion, among the lowest observed, appeared in partial responders at 0.1-3.0 mg/kg.

The clonotype originates from an adult with an advanced solid tumor such as melanoma, head and neck, liver or kidney cancer. The material was CD4+ or CD8+ T cells sorted from blood, obtained in a trial of the OX40 agonist ivuxolimab. This rearrangement joins TRBV14 to TRBJ2-1; D not resolved. Here the CDR3 DNA reads TGTGCCAGCAGCCCAACGGGCGACAATGAGCAGTTCTTC. Its protein product is CASSPTGDNEQFF.